The next 2 T cell receptor beta chains were all read from a single sample in a study of T cells expressing NK-cell markers. After re-calling the 5' RACE reads, TCRdb lists one entry per CDR3 protein, DNA absent. The table lists approximately 460,000 distinct CDR3 sequences, with about 7.3% in the top ten. Sample: blood T cells: a sorted CD56 or NKG2C T cell subset, CD4+ or CD8+ T cells, or bulk PBMC T cells (not recorded which). The source of these receptors is a woman aged 18 to 75 in good health.

The J gene is TRBJ2-2, the V gene TRBV10-3; TCRdb returns TRBD2, unconfirmable since there is no DNA. CDR1 ENHRY and CDR2 SYGVKD come from the germline V gene. The CDR3 has 16 amino acids. The CDR3 loop is CAISAGLAGGTGELFF.

The chain's CDR3 is CASVKFDTGELFF. The chain carries TRBV7-8 and TRBJ2-2. Germline V CDR1 and CDR2: SGHVS, FQNEAQ. The CDR3 covers 13 residues.